The rows below give T cell receptor beta chains drawn from one sample of a study of T-cell reconstitution after alpha-beta-depleted transplantation in children. One entry per CDR3 protein, called by TCRdb with MiXCR from the PCR reads. Here the sample spans approximately 350,000 distinct CDR3 sequences, 15% to 20% being singletons. The sequencing used PBMCs, mostly from graft donor cells, collected 360 days after TCRalphabeta/CD19-depleted stem cell transplant. These receptor sequences come from a male patient aged 2 to 10 who had a stem cell transplant for acute lymphoblastic leukemia, so the T cells may come from the graft donor. The CDR3 runs from the conserved cysteine through the conserved F or W. Fields, in order: CDR3 length, clone size, J gene, V gene, D gene, CDR3 DNA, CDR3 protein. A D gene is named only where the DNA matches it firmly. A clone size is listed for some rows: how often the clone was seen (once, few, many), or a class if it is expanded.

>17|.|TRBJ2-7|TRBV28|.
TGTGCCAGCAGTTTACGAGCCCCCGGGACAACCTTTTACGAGCAGTACTTC
CASSLRAPGTTFYEQYF
>12|many|TRBJ2-7|TRBV24-1|.
TGTGCCCGACAGCAGGCACCCTACGAGCAGTACTTC
CARQQAPYEQYF
>15|.|TRBJ2-5|TRBV12-3/TRBV12-4|.
TGTGCCAGCAGTCCTACAGGGATCCACCAAGAGACCCAGTACTTC
CASSPTGIHQETQYF
>16|few|TRBJ2-5|TRBV28|.
TGTGCCAGCAGTTTATCAGGCAGGGAAACCCAAGAGACCCAGTACTTC
CASSLSGRETQETQYF
>17|.|TRBJ2-4|TRBV6-1|.
TGTGCCAGCACCCTAGGGTTGTTCAGGGCGGGTGAAAACATTCAGTACTTC
CASTLGLFRAGENIQYF
>14|many|TRBJ1-1|TRBV7-6|.
TGTGCCAGCAGCTTAGACAGGAGGAACACTGAAGCTTTCTTT
CASSLDRRNTEAFF
>13|.|TRBJ2-3|TRBV4-3|.
TGCGCCAGCAGCCAAGGGACTACCGGTACGCAGTATTTT
CASSQGTTGTQYF
>16|few|TRBJ2-1|TRBV6-2/TRBV6-3|.
TGTGCCAGCAGTCCCCTAGGACCCTCGCCCTACAATGAGCAGTTCTTC
CASSPLGPSPYNEQFF
>14|many|TRBJ2-3|TRBV13|TRBD1
TGTGCCAGCAGCTCCACAGGGGCCACAGATACGCAGTATTTT
CASSSTGATDTQYF
>16|.|TRBJ2-1|TRBV19|TRBD2
TGTGCCAGTAAAGCTTTGGGAGGGAATTATTACAATGAGCAGTTCTTC
CASKALGGNYYNEQFF
>17|.|TRBJ1-2|TRBV9|.
TGTGCCAGCAGCGTAGAAGGGCGCCACCAATTGCCCGATGGCTACACCTTC
CASSVEGRHQLPDGYTF
>14|.|TRBJ2-5|TRBV27|.
TGTGCCAGCAGTTTATTCGGACCGAGGGAGACCCAGTACTTC
CASSLFGPRETQYF
>12|.|TRBJ2-7|TRBV6-5|.
TGTGCCAGCAGTTACGAGGGGGACGAGCAGTACTTC
CASSYEGDEQYF
>11|.|TRBJ2-4|TRBV19|.
TGTGCCAGTAGTATGGGGACCAACCAGTACTTC
CASSMGTNQYF
>17|.|TRBJ1-6|TRBV4-3|TRBD1
TGCGCCAGCAGCCAAGAGCAGGGGGCGAGGTATAATTCACCCCTCCACTTT
CASSQEQGARYNSPLHF
>14|few|TRBJ1-6|TRBV28|.
TGTGCCAGCAGTCCTTCTTGGGGGGCACCAATTCTCCACTTT
CASSPSWGAPILHF
>16|.|TRBJ1-2|TRBV12-3/TRBV12-4|.
TGTGCCAGCAGTGGTGTCAGGTCGAAAGGGCACTATGGCTACACCTTC
CASSGVRSKGHYGYTF
>14|many|TRBJ2-4|TRBV7-2|.
TGTGCCAGCAGCTTCGGAGGGGCTAAAAACATTCAGTACTTC
CASSFGGAKNIQYF
>16|few|TRBJ2-2|TRBV5-1|.
TGCGCCAGCAGCTTGGTGTCCAGCGGCCTGGCCGGGGAGCTGTTTTTT
CASSLVSSGLAGELFF
>14|.|TRBJ1-3|TRBV9|.
TGTGCCAGCAGCCGAACACAGGTCGGAAACACCATATATTTT
CASSRTQVGNTIYF
>13|few|TRBJ2-5|TRBV10-3|.
TGTGCCAGCCAAGGGAGGTTACAAGAGACCCAGTACTTC
CASQGRLQETQYF
>17|.|TRBJ2-2|TRBV4-3|.
TGCGCCAGCAGCCCACAGGGACTTCTTACTCTAACCGGGGAGCTGTTTTTT
CASSPQGLLTLTGELFF
>13|.|TRBJ2-1|TRBV7-9|TRBD2
TGTGCCAGCAGGTGGGGCGGACTAGAGGAGCAGTTCTTC
CASRWGGLEEQFF
>15|few|TRBJ1-2|TRBV12-3/TRBV12-4|TRBD1
TGTGCCAGCAGTTGGGACAGGACGAGGGGTGATGGCTACACCTTC
CASSWDRTRGDGYTF
>13|.|TRBJ1-1|TRBV27|TRBD1
TGTGCCAGCAGCCCGACAGGGAGGACTGAAGCTTTCTTT
CASSPTGRTEAFF
>17|many|TRBJ2-6|TRBV12-3/TRBV12-4|.
TGTGCCAGCAGTTCCAGGACGGAATTCTCTGGGGCCAACGTCCTGACTTTC
CASSSRTEFSGANVLTF
>13|few|TRBJ2-5|TRBV12-3/TRBV12-4|TRBD1
TGTGCCAGCAGGGGACAGGGATTCGAGACCCAGTACTTC
CASRGQGFETQYF
>15|.|TRBJ2-1|TRBV10-3|.
TGTGCCGCCAGCATTGGGGGAGGCTCCTACAATGAGCAGTTCTTC
CAASIGGGSYNEQFF
>15|many|TRBJ2-2|TRBV20-1|.
TGCAGCACAATGGGTTCCGGGGATAACACCGGGGAGCTGTTTTTT
CSTMGSGDNTGELFF
>13|.|TRBJ1-2|TRBV12-3/TRBV12-4|TRBD1
TGTGCCAGCAGTTTAGACAGGGGAGATGGCTACACCTTC
CASSLDRGDGYTF
>17|.|TRBJ2-7|TRBV4-1|TRBD2
TGCGCCAGCAGCCAGCGCCTAGCGGGAGGGCATTCGTACGAGCAGTACTTC
CASSQRLAGGHSYEQYF
>12|.|TRBJ2-3|TRBV20-1|.
TGCAGTGCTAGGACCAACACAGATACGCAGTATTTT
CSARTNTDTQYF
>14|many|TRBJ2-5|TRBV10-3|TRBD2
TGTGCCATCAGTGAGGCCACTAGCGGGGAGACCCAGTACTTC
CAISEATSGETQYF
>17|.|TRBJ2-3|TRBV3-1|TRBD2
TGTGCCAGCAGCCAAGATCCGGGACTAGCGGGATTGGATACGCAGTATTTT
CASSQDPGLAGLDTQYF
>16|.|TRBJ1-2|TRBV7-2|TRBD1
TGTGCCAGCAGCTTAATAGGGGGCGATAATTCCTATGGCTACACCTTC
CASSLIGGDNSYGYTF
>15|.|TRBJ2-1|TRBV7-2|.
TGTGCCAGCAGCTACCAGACTAGTACGTCGAATGAGCAGTTCTTC
CASSYQTSTSNEQFF
>13|few|TRBJ2-7|TRBV29-1|.
TGCAGCGTTGTAAGTCGAGGTTCCTACGAGCAGTACTTC
CSVVSRGSYEQYF
>11|many|TRBJ2-7|TRBV12-3/TRBV12-4|.
TGTGCCAGCAGCACAGGGTACGAGCAGTACTTC
CASSTGYEQYF
>14|medium-sized|TRBJ2-1|TRBV10-3|.
TGTGCCATCAGTGAGCTGGGACCCTACAATGAGCAGTTCTTC
CAISELGPYNEQFF
>13|few|TRBJ2-5|TRBV4-3|.
TGCGCCAGCAGCCAGAGGGTAACCGAGACCCAGTACTTC
CASSQRVTETQYF
>16|.|TRBJ2-2|TRBV5-1|.
TGCGCCAGCAGCCCTGGAGACCGGGTAGACACCGGGGAGCTGTTTTTT
CASSPGDRVDTGELFF
>13|.|TRBJ1-4|TRBV29-1|.
TGCAGCGTTGGGTGGGGGACTAATGAAAAACTGTTTTTT
CSVGWGTNEKLFF